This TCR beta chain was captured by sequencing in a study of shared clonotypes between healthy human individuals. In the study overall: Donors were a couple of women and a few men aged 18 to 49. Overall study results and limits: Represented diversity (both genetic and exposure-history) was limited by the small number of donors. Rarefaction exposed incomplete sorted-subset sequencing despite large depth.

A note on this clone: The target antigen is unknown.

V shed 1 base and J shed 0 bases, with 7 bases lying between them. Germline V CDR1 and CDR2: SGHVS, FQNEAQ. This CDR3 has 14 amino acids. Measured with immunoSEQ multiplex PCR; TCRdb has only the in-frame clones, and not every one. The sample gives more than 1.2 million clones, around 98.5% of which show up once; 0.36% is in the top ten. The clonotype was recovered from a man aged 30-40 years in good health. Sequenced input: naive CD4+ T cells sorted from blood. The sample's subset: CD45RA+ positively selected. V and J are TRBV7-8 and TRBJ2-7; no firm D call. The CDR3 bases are TGTGCCAGCAGCTTAGAGGTTAACTCCTACGAGCAGTACTTC. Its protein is CASSLEVNSYEQYF.